These 19 T cell receptor beta chains were all obtained from the same sample, sequenced in a study of shared clonotypes between healthy human individuals. Naive CD8 cells lacked CD45RO, underwent positive selection for CCR7 and left out terminally differentiated effector memory CD45RA+ cells. Sequencing used immunoSEQ multiplex PCR; TCRdb keeps in-frame clones, though not all of them. The top ten hold around 1.7% of the sample, which has about 2,200,000 clones, more than 85% seen once. The specimen sequenced was naive CD8+ T cells from PBMCs. These receptors were collected from a man aged 18 to 35 in good health. Some clones in this sample may be carry-over from other donors' samples.

The CDR3 nucleotides read TGTGCCAGCAGCTTAGAAGGGGGCGCCTACGAGCAGTACTTC. Translated: CASSLEGGAYEQYF. This rearrangement joins TRBV7-8 to TRBJ2-7; 7 bases map to TRBD1. The CDR3 totals 14 residues. Germline V gene lookup returns CDR1 SGHVS and CDR2 FQNEAQ. The trim removed 1 base at V and 2 bases at J, leaving 2 bases unmatched.

CDR3 bases: TGTGCCAGCAGCGTAACAAGGGACCCAAGATCAAGCTCCTACAATGAGCAGTTCTTC. It codes for CASSVTRDPRSSSYNEQFF. The gene calls are TRBV9 and TRBJ2-1; D may correspond to TRBD1 or TRBD2 (5 bases each). Germline-derived CDR1 and CDR2 are SGDLS and YYNGEE. Trimming shortened V by 1 base and J by 0 bases, and 20 bases separated the two germline ends. This CDR3 contains 19 residues. Using reference TRBV9 and TRBJ2-1 for the parts outside the CDR3, the full variable domain is DSGVTQTPKHLITATGQRVTLRCSPRSGDLSVYWYQQSLDQGLQFLIQYYNGEERAKGNILERFSAQQFPDLHSELNLSSLELGDSALYFCASSVTRDPRSSSYNEQFFGPGTRLTVL.

Concerning this clone: The sample has other DNA sequences that encode this CDR3 too. The rearrangement uses TRBV7-9 and TRBJ2-7; D gene unclear. Between the trimmed V and J ends, which lost 3 bases and 3 bases, there was a span of 3 bases. Germline CDR1 and CDR2: SEHNR and FQNEAQ (reference sequence). The CDR3 spans 11 residues. In DNA form, the CDR3 reads TGTGCCAGCAGCTTCGACTACGAGCAGTACTTC. It yields the protein CASSFDYEQYF.

The J gene is TRBJ1-4, the V gene TRBV4-1, with D hard to call. CDR1 is MGHRA and CDR2 is YSYEKL in the germline V gene. This CDR3 is built from 15 residues. Trimming shortened V by 4 bases and J by 5 bases, and 14 bases separated the two germline ends. The CDR3 DNA is TGCGCCAGCAGCCCCAGGACGGGAAGAAATGAAAAACTGTTTTTT. This gives the protein CASSPRTGRNEKLFF.

The rearrangement joins TRBV4-1 to TRBJ1-5; 10 nucleotides match TRBD1. V shed 5 bases, J shed 7 bases, and the junction held 5 bases outside the gene matches. CDR1 and CDR2 from the germline V gene are MGHRA and YSYEKL. There are 14 residues in the CDR3. Here the CDR3 DNA reads TGCGCCAGCAGCACGGGACAGGGGTTACAGCCCCAGCATTTT. It encodes CASSTGQGLQPQHF.

The J gene is TRBJ1-1, the V gene TRBV28; D remains unclear. The V gene's germline CDR1 is MDHEN and CDR2 SYDVKM. This CDR3 has 14 amino acids. Trimming removed 5 bases from V and 1 base from J, with 11 bases in between. CDR3 in DNA: TGTGCCAGCAGTGATCGGGGTTGGAACACTGAAGCTTTCTTT. It translates to CASSDRGWNTEAFF.

About this clone: Additional DNA sequences in this sample encode the identical CDR3. The V gene is TRBV5-1, the J gene TRBJ2-1; 7 bases fit TRBD2. J was trimmed by 6 bases and V by 2 bases; bases with no gene match: 5. The germline gives CDR1 SGHRS, CDR2 YFSETQ. The length of the CDR3 is 14 residues. CDR3 bases: TGCGCCAGCAGCTTAGCGGGATTGGCCAATGAGCAGTTCTTC. This sequence encodes CASSLAGLANEQFF.

The chain recombines TRBV18 with TRBJ2-3; a possible D gene is TRBD1 (6 bases). Trimming took off 2 bases at V and 2 bases at J, with 11 bases between the two ends. Germline V CDR1 and CDR2: KGHSH, LQKENI. This CDR3 has 15 residues. CDR3 sequence (DNA): TGTGCCAGCTCACCAGGTAGGGGGACCACAGATACGCAGTATTTT. Encoded protein: CASSPGRGTTDTQYF.

The chain joins TRBV25-1 to TRBJ1-4, with TRBD1 matching over 8 bases. The CDR3 contains 13 residues. From germline, CDR1 is MGHDK and CDR2 SYGVNS. V was pared by 8 bases and J by 6 bases, with 5 bases of the junction left unmatched. The CDR3 loop reads CASGQGKDEKLFF. The CDR3 DNA is TGTGCCAGCGGACAGGGAAAGGATGAAAAACTGTTTTTT.

V gene TRBV7-9 combines with J gene TRBJ1-3; D not resolved. The CDR3 extends over 11 amino acids. Germline V gives CDR1 SEHNR, CDR2 FQNEAQ (reference sequence). The V end lost 10 bases, the J end lost 0 bases, and 4 bases lay between the germline ends. Here the CDR3 DNA reads TGTGCCACCACCTCTGGAAACACCATATATTTT. Translated: CATTSGNTIYF.

The chain recombines TRBV29-1 with TRBJ2-7; 7 nucleotides agree with TRBD2. Trimming removed 4 bases from V and 4 bases from J; junction bases left unmatched: 10. This CDR3 spans 14 amino acids. Germline assignment: CDR1 SQVTM and CDR2 ANQGSEA. In nucleotides, the CDR3 is TGCAGCGTTGTGAGGCGGGAGAGTGGTTACGAGCAGTACTTC. As protein: CSVVRRESGYEQYF.

The chain employs TRBV5-1 and TRBJ1-1; 7 nucleotides align to TRBD1. Germline V CDR1 and CDR2: SGHRS, YFSETQ. The J segment lost 3 bases and the V segment lost 3 bases, leaving 8 bases of the junction unmatched. This CDR3 region has 15 residues. The chain's CDR3 is CASSSTQGLDTEAFF. The CDR3 region has the DNA TGCGCCAGCAGCTCAACACAGGGGTTGGACACTGAAGCTTTCTTT.

As regards this clone: This sample includes further DNA sequences coding for the same CDR3. The V call is TRBV5-1, the J call TRBJ1-1; D is undetermined. Trimming cost V 0 bases and J 0 bases, with 6 bases left between them. Germline V CDR1 and CDR2: SGHRS, YFSETQ. The CDR3 loop spans 14 amino acids. The CDR3 here is CASSLAAMNTEAFF. CDR3 coding DNA: TGCGCCAGCAGCTTGGCAGCCATGAACACTGAAGCTTTCTTT.

This chain links TRBV29-1 with TRBJ2-5, with TRBD2 identical over 9 bases. This CDR3 contains 19 residues. V was pared by 0 bases and J by 1 base, with 15 bases of the junction left unmatched. CDR1 SQVTM and CDR2 ANQGSEA come from the germline V gene. The CDR3 protein is CSVEDLLGSSGEFQETQYF. CDR3 in DNA: TGCAGCGTTGAAGATCTCCTCGGGTCTAGCGGGGAGTTCCAAGAGACCCAGTACTTC.

This chain connects TRBV4-1 to TRBJ1-5, with D hard to call. The CDR3 totals 14 residues. V shed 6 bases and J shed 3 bases, with 12 bases lying between them. Germline V CDR1 and CDR2: MGHRA, YSYEKL. The CDR3 DNA reads TGCGCCAGCAGTACCGGACTGAACAATCAGCCCCAGCATTTT. Its translation: CASSTGLNNQPQHF.

The chain employs TRBV7-9 and TRBJ2-1; D is unclear. CDR1 is SEHNR and CDR2 is FQNEAQ in the germline V gene (reference sequence). This CDR3 comprises 12 residues. V lost 5 bases to trimming and J lost 6 bases, with 8 bases between them. The CDR3 coding sequence is TGTGCCAGCAGCGCCCCCGTCAATGAGCAGTTCTTC. This codes for CASSAPVNEQFF.

The chain couples TRBV5-6 to TRBJ2-6; D possibly corresponds to TRBD2 (5 bases). In germline, CDR1 is SGHDT, CDR2 YYEEEE. V lost 0 bases and J 0 bases, leaving 13 bases between the germline ends. This CDR3 comprises 18 residues. In DNA form, the CDR3 reads TGTGCCAGCAGCTTGGCCGAGGGCCGGATCTCTGGGGCCAACGTCCTGACTTTC. Protein sequence: CASSLAEGRISGANVLTF.

This chain connects TRBV6-5 to TRBJ1-2; TRBD1 agrees at 9 bases. After removal of 2 bases from V and 3 bases from J, the junction contained 7 bases not matched to a gene. This CDR3 spans 16 amino acids. CDR1 is MNHEY and CDR2 is SVGAGI in the germline V gene. As DNA, the CDR3 is TGTGCCAGCAGTTACGGGACAGGGTTGATAGACTATGGCTACACCTTC. This translates into CASSYGTGLIDYGYTF.

V usage is TRBV6-1 and J usage is TRBJ2-7; TRBD2 aligns across 7 bases. Germline V CDR1 and CDR2: MNHNS, SASEGT. J lost 2 bases, V lost 6 bases, and 7 bases had no gene match. This CDR3 comprises 14 residues. CDR3 bases: TGTGCCAGCAGCGAGCGGGATGCTCCCTACGAGCAGTACTTC. Encoded protein: CASSERDAPYEQYF.